These 29 T cell receptor beta chains were all obtained from the same sample, sequenced in a study of cytomegalovirus exposure and HLA in healthy donors. Assay used: immunoSEQ multiplex PCR; TCRdb lists only in-frame clones, some missing. The sample consists of some 59,000 clones, 89% of them appearing once. Sequencing was carried out using PBMCs. The receptors here all came from a woman between 18 and 29 years old in good health and CMV-seronegative.

The CDR3 DNA is TGCGCCAGCAGCCAAACCCCAGGGATTAATGAGCAGTTCTTC. This encodes CASSQTPGINEQFF. The V gene is TRBV4-1, the J gene TRBJ2-1, with a possible D match to TRBD1 (5 bases). Germline assignment: CDR1 MGHRA and CDR2 YSYEKL. The CDR3 has 14 amino acids. Trimming stripped 2 bases from V and 7 bases from J, with 12 bases between.

The J gene is TRBJ1-1, the V gene TRBV2, with D possibly matching TRBD1 (6 bases). V dropped 6 bases and J dropped 2 bases, with 16 bases sitting between them. The CDR3 is made up of 15 amino acids. Germline V gene sequence: CDR1 SNHLY, CDR2 FYNNEI. The CDR3 DNA follows: TGTGCCAGCAGAGAGCAACAGGGCGGCAACACTGAAGCTTTCTTT. Amino acids: CASREQQGGNTEAFF.

The chain employs TRBV2 and TRBJ2-1, with 7 bases aligning to TRBD2. Germline CDR1 is SNHLY and CDR2 is FYNNEI. This CDR3 is 17 amino acids long. J gave up 0 bases and V 3 bases, and 8 bases lay outside the gene matches. The CDR3 protein is CASSDGRGGVSYNEQFF. The CDR3 DNA reads TGTGCCAGCAGTGATGGGAGGGGCGGGGTCTCCTACAATGAGCAGTTCTTC.

The chain has TRBV19 and TRBJ2-7; D may be TRBD1 (6 bases). The CDR3 consists of 15 residues. Germline loops: CDR1 LNHDA, CDR2 SQIVND (reference sequence). Trimming took 4 bases from V and 3 from J, leaving 16 bases between them. CDR3: CASSRGTRDYYEQYF. DNA for the CDR3: TGTGCCAGTAGTAGGGGGACAAGGGATTACTACGAGCAGTACTTC.

This clone was seen just once. The V gene is TRBV5-6, the J gene TRBJ1-3; TRBD1 aligns across 7 bases. V lost 1 base, J lost 1 base, and 5 bases stayed unmatched. CDR1 is SGHDT, CDR2 YYEEEE, per germline. The CDR3 spans 16 residues. CDR3 loop: CASSLMGQLSGNTIYF. Written as DNA, the CDR3 is TGTGCCAGCAGCTTGATGGGACAGTTATCTGGAAACACCATATATTTT.

This sequence joins TRBV9 and TRBJ2-3; TRBD2 is a possible D gene (5 bases). Germline V lookup: CDR1 SGDLS, CDR2 YYNGEE. V was clipped by 0 bases and J by 6 bases, with 14 bases between them. The CDR3 extends over 15 amino acids. This CDR3 is CASSVAPGWEDTQYF. CDR3 nucleotide sequence: TGTGCCAGCAGCGTAGCTCCGGGGTGGGAGGATACGCAGTATTTT.

V gene TRBV5-4 combines with J gene TRBJ2-3; 8 nucleotides agree with TRBD2. The V gene end was trimmed by 4 bases and the J gene end by 4 bases; junction bases not matched to a gene: 8. This CDR3 contains 15 residues. Germline CDR1 is SGHNT and CDR2 is YYREEE (reference sequence). The CDR3 loop reads CASSPVLAGSDTQYF. DNA of the CDR3: TGTGCCAGCAGCCCTGTGTTAGCGGGGTCAGATACGCAGTATTTT.

The chain combines TRBV7-8 with TRBJ2-1; 10 bases line up with TRBD1. The CDR3 spans 15 residues. Per germline, CDR1 SGHVS and CDR2 FQNEAQ. The V and J ends lost 0 bases and 5 bases, in that order; junction bases with no gene match: 1. The CDR3: CASSLAGTGDNEQFF. DNA of the CDR3: TGTGCCAGCAGCTTAGCCGGGACAGGGGACAATGAGCAGTTCTTC.

The rearrangement links TRBV7-8 to TRBJ2-1; TRBD2 aligns across 11 bases. Losses at the gene ends were 9 bases for V and 11 bases for J; bases not matched to a gene: 6. Germline values: CDR1 SGHVS, CDR2 FQNEAQ. This CDR3 spans 12 amino acids. The CDR3 is CASTGTSGKQFF. CDR3 sequence (DNA): TGTGCCAGTACCGGGACTAGCGGTAAGCAGTTCTTC.

V and J are TRBV11-3 and TRBJ2-5; no firm D call. Germline V lookup: CDR1 SGHNT, CDR2 YENEEA. Trimming pared 1 base from V and 4 bases from J, leaving 7 bases between. The CDR3 runs to 13 residues. In DNA, the CDR3 is TGTGCCAGCAGCTTAGGACTGAGAGAGACCCAGTACTTC. Protein: CASSLGLRETQYF.

This chain uses TRBV6-1 with TRBJ2-7, with 9 nucleotides matching TRBD2. Trimming at V came to 2 bases and at J to 7 bases, leaving 9 bases not matched to a gene. From germline, CDR1 is MNHNS and CDR2 SASEGT. This CDR3 region has 15 residues. The CDR3 bases are TGTGCCAGCAGTGAATGGGTAGCGGGAGCGGGGGAGCAGTACTTC. Its protein is CASSEWVAGAGEQYF.

This chain joins TRBV11-2 and TRBJ2-7; TRBD1 matches at 8 bases. Germline CDR1 is SGHAT and CDR2 is FQNNGV. The CDR3 totals 16 residues. V was clipped by 0 bases and J by 0 bases; unmatched bases: 4. The CDR3 sequence is CASSLEGQVHSYEQYF. The CDR3 coding sequence is TGTGCCAGCAGCTTAGAGGGACAGGTCCACTCCTACGAGCAGTACTTC.

The rearrangement joins TRBV6-5 to TRBJ2-3; TRBD2 matches 7 bases. CDR3 length: 13 amino acids. From germline, CDR1 is MNHEY and CDR2 SVGAGI. V trimming: 5 bases; J trimming: 1 base; junction bases outside the gene matches: 0. The CDR3 protein is CASSAGGTDTQYF. CDR3 nucleotide sequence: TGTGCCAGCAGTGCGGGAGGCACAGATACGCAGTATTTT.

Comments on this clone: A read error may be the cause here, since a much bigger clone is one base away. This chain connects TRBV7-2 to TRBJ2-7, with 12 bases that match TRBD2. V shed 5 bases, J shed 3 bases, and the junction held 5 bases outside the gene matches. The CDR3 contains 15 residues. The germline gives CDR1 SGHTA, CDR2 FQGNSA. CDR3 nucleotide sequence: TGTGCCAGCAGCCCCCGGACTAGCGGGAACTACGAGCAGTACTTC. Protein product: CASSPRTSGNYEQYF.

The chain uses TRBV7-2 and TRBJ2-5; 8 positions agree with TRBD1. The CDR3 has 15 residues. Per the germline V gene, CDR1 is SGHTA and CDR2 is FQGNSA. The ends lost 5 bases at V and 5 bases at J; junction bases unmatched: 10. CDR3: CASSTDRGSGETQYF. The CDR3, as DNA: TGTGCCAGCAGCACCGACAGGGGCTCCGGGGAGACCCAGTACTTC.

The gene calls are TRBV18 and TRBJ1-6; D gene uncertain. The V end was cut by 6 bases, the J end by 7 bases, with 13 bases between. Germline V gene sequence: CDR1 KGHSH, CDR2 LQKENI. CDR3 size: 14 residues. In DNA, the CDR3 is TGTGCCAGCTCGCCGACAAGTCTGAATTCACCCCTCCACTTT. It codes for CASSPTSLNSPLHF.

The V call is TRBV7-3, the J call TRBJ1-1; D is ambiguous. Germline assignment: CDR1 SGHTA and CDR2 FQGTGA. The CDR3 has 13 amino acids. The V end lost 5 bases, the J end lost 1 base, and 8 bases lay between the germline ends. Here the CDR3 reads CASSRVPNTEAFF. The CDR3 DNA is TGTGCCAGCAGCCGCGTCCCGAACACTGAAGCTTTCTTT.

The CDR3 sequence is CASRLDRLYGYTF. CDR3 nucleotide sequence: TGTGCCAGTAGACTTGACAGACTCTATGGCTACACCTTC. The chain couples TRBV19 to TRBJ1-2; D is possibly TRBD1 (5 bases). The CDR3 is 13 amino acids. Trimming removed 6 bases from V and 4 bases from J, with 12 bases in between. CDR1 LNHDA and CDR2 SQIVND come from the germline V gene (reference sequence).

The chain links TRBV7-2 to TRBJ2-3; 10 bases fit TRBD2. Germline CDR1 reads SGHTA; CDR2 reads FQGNSA. With 3 bases clipped from V and 3 bases from J, the junction kept 9 bases outside the gene matches. CDR3 length: 17 residues. The CDR3 DNA is TGTGCCAGCAGCTTTATGGGGCTAGCGGGAGATACAGATACGCAGTATTTT. Amino acids: CASSFMGLAGDTDTQYF.

The CDR3 reads CASSIGSGTLYGYTF. CDR3 coding DNA: TGTGCCAGTAGTATTGGGTCCGGGACACTCTATGGCTACACCTTC. This chain connects TRBV19 to TRBJ1-2, with D perhaps TRBD1 (6 bases). V gave up 3 bases and J gave up 4 bases, with 15 bases separating them. The germline gives CDR1 LNHDA, CDR2 SQIVND (reference sequence). The CDR3 length is 15 residues.

The gene calls are TRBV30 and TRBJ2-3, with TRBD2 identical over 9 bases. This CDR3 has 14 residues. Unmatched junction bases numbered 2, after V lost 0 bases and J lost 4 bases. Germline CDR1 GTSNPN, CDR2 SVGIG (reference sequence). The CDR3 sequence is CAWSVRGGPDTQYF. In DNA form, the CDR3 reads TGTGCCTGGAGTGTGCGGGGGGGGCCAGATACGCAGTATTTT.

The V gene is TRBV6-6, the J gene TRBJ1-3; D is unclear. This CDR3 region has 14 residues. V was clipped by 9 bases and J by 4 bases, with 16 bases between them. The germline V gene has CDR1 MNHNY and CDR2 SVGAGI (reference sequence). In DNA form, the CDR3 reads TGTGCCAGTAGCCCCCCCCCGGAGGGAAACACCATATATTTT. Amino acids: CASSPPPEGNTIYF.

This chain connects TRBV2 to TRBJ2-1, with 7 bases lining up with TRBD1. The CDR3 runs to 15 residues. Trimming removed 3 bases from V and 5 bases from J; junction bases left unmatched: 7. From germline, CDR1 is SNHLY and CDR2 FYNNEI. The CDR3 spells CASSDVGQRNNEQFF. The CDR3 DNA is TGTGCCAGCAGTGACGTGGGACAGCGAAACAATGAGCAGTTCTTC.

The chain carries TRBV10-3 and TRBJ1-2; D perhaps matches TRBD1 (5 bases). This CDR3 is 15 amino acids long. CDR1 ENHRY and CDR2 SYGVKD come from the germline V gene. Trimming left V 0 bases short and J 4 bases short, with 12 bases between. DNA of the CDR3: TGTGCCATCAGTGAGTCGGACACCTACTCCTATGGCTACACCTTC. It encodes CAISESDTYSYGYTF.

The rearrangement links TRBV9 to TRBJ2-3; D might be TRBD2 (5 bases). CDR1 and CDR2 (germline): SGDLS, YYNGEE. The CDR3 loop spans 16 amino acids. V shed 4 bases and J shed 0 bases, with 15 bases lying between them. For the CDR3, the DNA is TGTGCCAGCAGCTCACCCCGGGATTCTAGCACAGATACGCAGTATTTT. It is translated as CASSSPRDSSTDTQYF.

The chain combines TRBV7-2 with TRBJ2-1; 7 bases are a match to TRBD1. This CDR3 contains 16 residues. V trimming: 5 bases; J trimming: 4 bases; junction bases outside the gene matches: 11. CDR1 and CDR2 from the germline V gene are SGHTA and FQGNSA. CDR3 DNA sequence: TGTGCCAGCAGCCCCCAGCCGGGACAGCTGTACAATGAGCAGTTCTTC. Translating gives CASSPQPGQLYNEQFF.

The V call is TRBV4-2, the J call TRBJ2-2; 15 bases agree with TRBD2. Trimming removed 3 bases from V and 6 bases from J; junction bases left unmatched: 8. CDR1 is LGHNA, CDR2 YNFKEQ, per germline. This CDR3 spans 18 amino acids. Here the CDR3 reads CASSQTQGLAGGSGELFF. The CDR3 nucleotides are TGTGCCAGCAGCCAGACCCAGGGACTAGCGGGAGGTTCCGGGGAGCTGTTTTTT.

The chain recombines TRBV27 with TRBJ2-7, with a weak D call TRBD1 (6 bases). The V and J ends lost 0 bases and 3 bases respectively, with 6 bases between them. The CDR3 is 13 residues long. The germline CDR1 and CDR2 sequences are MNHEY and SMNVEV (reference sequence). The CDR3 loop reads CASSLSQGYEQYF. The CDR3 DNA follows: TGTGCCAGCAGTTTATCACAGGGCTACGAGCAGTACTTC.

V and J are TRBV27 and TRBJ1-2; D perhaps matches TRBD1 (6 bases). V gave up 6 bases and J gave up 5 bases, with 19 bases separating them. The germline V gene encodes CDR1 MNHEY and CDR2 SMNVEV (reference sequence). This CDR3 comprises 15 residues. The CDR3 sequence: CASRPGQSSFYGYTF. The DNA for the CDR3 is TGTGCCAGCAGACCCGGACAGTCCTCCTTTTATGGCTACACCTTC.